This T cell receptor beta chain was sequenced in a study of T cell changes during pregnancy in multiple sclerosis. The CDR3 contains 13 residues. Trimming cost V 10 bases and J 0 bases, with 11 bases left between them. The germline V gene has CDR1 MNHNY and CDR2 SVGAGI (reference sequence). The table came from immunoSEQ multiplex PCR; TCRdb's copy has only in-frame clones and leaves some out. The data contain tens of thousands of clones, under 95% of them singletons. The sequencing used peripheral blood, collected before pregnancy. The TCR originated in a female donor with multiple sclerosis, enrolled in a pregnancy study. The chain has TRBV6-6 and TRBJ2-3; maybe TRBD1 (7 bases). CDR3 sequence (DNA): TGTGCCACCAGGGGGACTAGCACAGATACGCAGTATTTT. Its protein is CATRGTSTDTQYF.